Listed below are T cell receptor beta chains from one sample, sequenced in a study of blood T cell repertoires in COVID-19. The table came from immunoSEQ multiplex PCR; TCRdb's copy has only in-frame clones and leaves some out. The table includes hundreds of thousands of clones, around 81% detected once. Sequencing was carried out using peripheral blood. The origin of the receptors is a woman older than 75 with COVID-19, enrolled during active disease. CDR3s include the opening cysteine and the closing phenylalanine or tryptophan. The D gene is left open where the match is weak. For some rows the clone size is stated as once, few or many, or as a class when expanded; others skip it.

v_call: TRBV10-1
clone_size: .
d_call: .
j_call: TRBJ2-3
cdr3_aa: CASSEGGTASDTQYF
cdr3_nt: TGCGCCAGCAGTGAGGGGGGGACAGCGTCTGATACGCAGTATTTT

v_call: TRBV3-1/TRBV3-2
clone_size: once
d_call: .
j_call: TRBJ2-3
cdr3_aa: CASSLATDTQYF
cdr3_nt: TGTGCCAGCAGCCTAGCCACAGATACGCAGTATTTT

v_call: TRBV2
clone_size: .
d_call: TRBD1
j_call: TRBJ2-3
cdr3_aa: CAGIRLTGGGTDTQYF
cdr3_nt: TGTGCCGGGATACGTCTTACAGGGGGCGGGACAGATACGCAGTATTTT

v_call: TRBV25-1
clone_size: .
d_call: TRBD2
j_call: TRBJ2-7
cdr3_aa: CASSEWASGATYEQYF
cdr3_nt: TGTGCCAGCAGTGAATGGGCTAGCGGGGCCACCTACGAGCAGTACTTC

v_call: TRBV5-4
clone_size: few
d_call: .
j_call: TRBJ2-7
cdr3_aa: CASRTESVAEQYF
cdr3_nt: TGTGCCAGCAGGACAGAAAGTGTAGCCGAGCAGTACTTC

v_call: TRBV19
clone_size: once
d_call: TRBD1
j_call: TRBJ1-5
cdr3_aa: CASSLRQGSNQPQHF
cdr3_nt: TGTGCCAGTAGTTTGCGACAGGGTAGCAATCAGCCCCAGCATTTT

v_call: TRBV6-5
clone_size: .
d_call: TRBD1
j_call: TRBJ2-3
cdr3_aa: CASSPQGAPDTQYF
cdr3_nt: TGTGCCAGCAGTCCACAGGGGGCCCCAGATACGCAGTATTTT

v_call: TRBV14
clone_size: .
d_call: .
j_call: TRBJ1-2
cdr3_aa: CASSQDLTGRDNYGYTF
cdr3_nt: TGTGCCAGCAGCCAAGATTTAACAGGAAGAGATAACTATGGCTACACCTTC

v_call: TRBV30
clone_size: .
d_call: .
j_call: TRBJ1-1
cdr3_aa: CAWSVWVAGGDTEAFF
cdr3_nt: TGTGCCTGGAGTGTATGGGTAGCTGGGGGGGACACTGAAGCTTTCTTT

v_call: TRBV7-9
clone_size: .
d_call: .
j_call: TRBJ1-1
cdr3_aa: CASRSPRGTEAFF
cdr3_nt: TGTGCCAGCCGATCCCCAAGAGGGACTGAAGCTTTCTTT

v_call: TRBV19
clone_size: .
d_call: .
j_call: TRBJ1-1
cdr3_aa: CASSIGGLNTEAFF
cdr3_nt: TGTGCCAGTAGTATCGGGGGACTGAACACTGAAGCTTTCTTT

v_call: TRBV7-6
clone_size: .
d_call: .
j_call: TRBJ2-7
cdr3_aa: CASSLGRQVSYEQYF
cdr3_nt: TGTGCCAGCAGCTTAGGTAGGCAGGTATCCTACGAGCAGTACTTC

v_call: TRBV19
clone_size: once
d_call: .
j_call: TRBJ2-3
cdr3_aa: CASSIDPAGMGRDTQYF
cdr3_nt: TGTGCCAGTAGTATAGATCCTGCAGGTATGGGGCGAGATACGCAGTATTTT

v_call: TRBV2
clone_size: .
d_call: .
j_call: TRBJ1-2
cdr3_aa: CASSEVEVAGYTF
cdr3_nt: TGTGCCAGCAGTGAAGTAGAGGTGGCAGGCTACACCTTC

v_call: TRBV28
clone_size: .
d_call: .
j_call: TRBJ2-7
cdr3_aa: CASSRPSATAYEQYF
cdr3_nt: TGTGCCAGCAGTCGCCCGAGCGCTACCGCTTACGAGCAGTACTTC

v_call: TRBV2
clone_size: .
d_call: .
j_call: TRBJ1-6
cdr3_aa: CASSERGVYNSPLHF
cdr3_nt: TGTGCCAGCAGTGAACGGGGGGTGTATAATTCACCCCTCCACTTT

v_call: TRBV28
clone_size: .
d_call: TRBD1
j_call: TRBJ2-1
cdr3_aa: CASRDRGLGEQFF
cdr3_nt: TGTGCCAGCCGGGACAGGGGGCTCGGTGAGCAGTTCTTC

v_call: TRBV28
clone_size: .
d_call: TRBD1
j_call: TRBJ1-6
cdr3_aa: CASTRQGFASRKSSPLHF
cdr3_nt: TGTGCCAGCACCAGACAGGGCTTCGCATCTCGTAAGAGTTCACCCCTCCACTTT

v_call: TRBV6-5
clone_size: once
d_call: TRBD1
j_call: TRBJ2-1
cdr3_aa: CASRRQGAGEQFF
cdr3_nt: TGTGCCAGCAGACGACAGGGGGCGGGGGAGCAGTTCTTC

v_call: TRBV7-2
clone_size: .
d_call: .
j_call: TRBJ2-7
cdr3_aa: CASSLNWQGYEQYF
cdr3_nt: TGTGCCAGCAGCTTAAATTGGCAGGGGTACGAGCAGTACTTC

v_call: TRBV20-1
clone_size: .
d_call: TRBD2
j_call: TRBJ2-3
cdr3_aa: CSASPGASGFTDTQYF
cdr3_nt: TGCAGTGCTAGTCCTGGGGCTAGCGGGTTCACAGATACGCAGTATTTT

v_call: TRBV27
clone_size: .
d_call: TRBD1
j_call: TRBJ1-6
cdr3_aa: CASRRQGFQNNSPLHF
cdr3_nt: TGTGCCAGCAGAAGACAGGGGTTCCAAAATAATTCACCCCTCCACTTT

v_call: TRBV9
clone_size: .
d_call: .
j_call: TRBJ2-3
cdr3_aa: CASSVGYSGTDTQYF
cdr3_nt: TGTGCCAGCAGCGTAGGTTATAGTGGCACAGATACGCAGTATTTT

v_call: TRBV5-4
clone_size: .
d_call: TRBD1
j_call: TRBJ1-5
cdr3_aa: CASSVDRGRPQHF
cdr3_nt: TGTGCCAGCAGCGTCGACAGGGGGAGGCCCCAGCATTTT

v_call: TRBV11-3
clone_size: .
d_call: .
j_call: TRBJ2-1
cdr3_aa: CASSLARDGYNEQFF
cdr3_nt: TGTGCCAGCAGCTTAGCACGGGATGGGTACAATGAGCAGTTCTTC

v_call: TRBV18
clone_size: .
d_call: TRBD1
j_call: TRBJ1-4
cdr3_aa: CASSLDRGQELFF
cdr3_nt: TGTGCCAGCTCCTTGGACAGGGGGCAGGAACTGTTTTTT

v_call: TRBV6-5
clone_size: .
d_call: TRBD2
j_call: TRBJ2-3
cdr3_aa: CASSPTSGVTDTQYF
cdr3_nt: TGTGCCAGCAGCCCCACTAGCGGGGTCACAGATACGCAGTATTTT

v_call: TRBV2
clone_size: .
d_call: TRBD1
j_call: TRBJ2-3
cdr3_aa: CASTRQQGVTTDTQYF
cdr3_nt: TGTGCCAGCACTCGGCAACAGGGGGTCACCACAGATACGCAGTATTTT

v_call: TRBV2
clone_size: .
d_call: .
j_call: TRBJ1-1
cdr3_aa: CASLPLDRNTEAFF
cdr3_nt: TGTGCCAGCTTACCCTTGGACAGGAACACTGAAGCTTTCTTT

v_call: TRBV7-8
clone_size: .
d_call: .
j_call: TRBJ2-3
cdr3_aa: CASSSLATDTQYF
cdr3_nt: TGTGCCAGCAGTTCCTTGGCCACAGATACGCAGTATTTT